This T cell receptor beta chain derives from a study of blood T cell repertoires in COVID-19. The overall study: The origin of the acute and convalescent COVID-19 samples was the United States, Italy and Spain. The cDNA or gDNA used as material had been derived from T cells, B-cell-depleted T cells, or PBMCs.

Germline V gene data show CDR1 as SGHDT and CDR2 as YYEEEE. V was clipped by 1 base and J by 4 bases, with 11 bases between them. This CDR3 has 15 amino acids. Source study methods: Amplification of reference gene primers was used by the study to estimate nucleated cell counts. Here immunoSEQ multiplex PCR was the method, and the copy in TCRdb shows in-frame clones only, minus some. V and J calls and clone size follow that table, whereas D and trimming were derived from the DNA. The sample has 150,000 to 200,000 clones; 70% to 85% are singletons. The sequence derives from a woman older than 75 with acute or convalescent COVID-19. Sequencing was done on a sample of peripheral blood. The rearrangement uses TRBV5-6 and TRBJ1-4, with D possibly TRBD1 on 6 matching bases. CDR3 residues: CASSLLDSLNEKLFF. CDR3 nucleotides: TGTGCCAGCAGCTTGTTGGACAGCCTTAATGAAAAACTGTTTTTT.